This TCR beta chain was identified in a study of blood T cell repertoires in COVID-19. Study summary: There were acute and convalescent COVID-19 samples, and they came from the United States, Italy and Spain.

The method was immunoSEQ multiplex PCR; TCRdb's version includes in-frame clones alone and lacks a portion of them. The sample shows about 200,000 clones, around 80% of them seen only once. V lost 3 bases, J lost 4 bases, and 18 bases lay in between. Germline lookup yields CDR1 GTSNPN and CDR2 SVGIG (reference sequence). There are 15 residues in the CDR3. This clone was counted ten times or more. The sample comprised peripheral blood. The TCR sequence derives from a woman in her seventies with acute or convalescent COVID-19. The chain uses TRBV30 and TRBJ1-2, with a possible D match to TRBD1 (5 bases). Here the CDR3 reads CAWRDIAGILYGYTF. The CDR3 DNA reads as TGTGCCTGGAGAGACATCGCAGGGATCCTCTATGGCTACACCTTC. Together with reference TRBV30 and TRBJ1-2, the CDR3 gives the full variable domain: SQTIHQWPATLVQPVGSPLSLECTVEGTSNPNLYWYRQAAGRGLQLLFYSVGIGQISSEVPQNLSASRPQDRQFILSSKKLLLSDSGFYLCAWRDIAGILYGYTFGSGTRLTVV.